These 20 T cell receptor beta chains were all obtained from the same sample, sequenced in a study of cytomegalovirus exposure and HLA in healthy donors (TCRdb year 2017). Receptor amplification or capture employed the immunoSEQ multiplex PCR assay. The multiplex PCR relied on a mix of 60 forward primers for TCR Vbeta segments and 13 reverse primers for TCR Jbeta segments. Imported from immuneACCESS, the table was reduced by TCRdb to in-frame sequences with V and J called. These copies leave out some clones; in studies compared against another copy, an unresolved V gene accounts for under half, and the cause of the remainder is not known. This sample comprises tens of thousands of clones, 70% to 85% of them detected only once. Roughly 10% of the sample is in the top ten clones. The sample comprised PBMCs. The source is a human donor in good health.

This clone is deemed medium-sized. V and J are TRBV18 and TRBJ1-5; 7 bases are a match to TRBD1. J gave up 6 bases and V 4 bases, and 12 bases lay outside the gene matches. The CDR3 extends over 16 amino acids. Germline loops: CDR1 KGHSH, CDR2 LQKENI. In DNA, the CDR3 is TGTGCCAGCTCACGTCTACAGGGGAGTGGGGGTCAGCCCCAGCATTTT. As protein: CASSRLQGSGGQPQHF.

The chain employs TRBV2 and TRBJ1-2; 12 bases map to TRBD1. Germline CDR1 reads SNHLY; CDR2 reads FYNNEI. This CDR3 is built from 18 residues. Trimming at V came to 5 bases and at J to 8 bases, leaving 18 bases not matched to a gene. CDR3 region: CASSTPGTGGEFRRGYTF. The CDR3 DNA follows: TGTGCCAGCAGTACCCCCGGGACAGGGGGCGAGTTTCGACGAGGCTACACCTTC.

This sequence joins TRBV2 and TRBJ2-3; TRBD2 agrees at 10 bases. This CDR3 spans 18 amino acids. Germline values: CDR1 SNHLY, CDR2 FYNNEI. V lost 1 base to trimming and J lost 3 bases; unmatched junction nucleotides: 10. The CDR3 sequence is CASSEGAGGPGGTDTQYF. The CDR3 region has the DNA TGTGCCAGCAGTGAAGGAGCGGGAGGGCCAGGGGGGACAGATACGCAGTATTTT.

The CDR3 loop is CASSGLATGDTQYF. In DNA, the CDR3 is TGCGCCAGCAGCGGGCTAGCGACTGGAGATACGCAGTATTTT. V is TRBV5-1 and J is TRBJ2-3; tentative D call: TRBD2 (6 bases). Germline values: CDR1 SGHRS, CDR2 YFSETQ. V gave up 4 bases and J gave up 5 bases, with 14 bases separating them. The CDR3 has 14 residues.

In DNA, the CDR3 is TGTGCCAGTAGTACTCAGGGTTCGGTTCAGCCCCAGCATTTT. This translates into CASSTQGSVQPQHF. The rearrangement joins TRBV19 to TRBJ1-5, with D possibly being TRBD1 (5 bases). The V and J ends lost 4 bases and 6 bases respectively, with 13 bases between them. Germline V CDR1 and CDR2: LNHDA, SQIVND (reference sequence). This CDR3 comprises 14 residues.

The chain employs TRBV5-6 and TRBJ1-1; tentatively, D is TRBD1 (5 bases). CDR1 is SGHDT and CDR2 is YYEEEE in the germline V gene. This CDR3 has 13 residues. The V gene lost 2 bases and the J gene lost 11 bases, with 16 bases spanning the gap. The CDR3 here is CASSFVAGRGAFF. In DNA, the CDR3 is TGTGCCAGCAGCTTTGTGGCAGGGCGCGGTGCTTTCTTT.

The CDR3 DNA reads TGTGCCAGCAGCCCAACGGGTTCTGGGGACTGGGGGAGCTACACCTTC. It encodes CASSPTGSGDWGSYTF. The gene calls are TRBV7-2 and TRBJ1-2; maybe TRBD1 (5 bases). Trimming removed 5 bases from V and 9 bases from J, with 25 bases in between. CDR1 is SGHTA and CDR2 is FQGNSA in the germline V gene. The CDR3 spans 16 residues.

This chain connects TRBV5-4 to TRBJ2-7; the D is unclear. The CDR3 is 14 amino acids. CDR1 is SGHNT, CDR2 YYREEE, per germline (reference sequence). Trimming left V 0 bases short and J 6 bases short, with 13 bases between. CDR3 sequence reads: CASSLGFTVGEQYF. CDR3 nucleotide sequence: TGTGCCAGCAGCTTGGGGTTCACAGTCGGCGAGCAGTACTTC.

In its sample, this clone was seen a few times. This chain uses TRBV27 with TRBJ2-6, with D tentatively TRBD1 (7 bases). CDR1 is MNHEY, CDR2 SMNVEV, per germline (reference sequence). The CDR3 runs to 16 residues. With 6 bases removed from V and 2 bases from J, the gap between germline ends came to 14 bases. CDR3 in DNA: TGTGCCAGCAGCCCCGGAGGGGGCCCTGGGGCCAACGTCCTGACTTTC. Protein product: CASSPGGGPGANVLTF.

This chain uses TRBV29-1 with TRBJ1-5; 7 positions match TRBD1. The germline V gene encodes CDR1 SQVTM and CDR2 ANQGSEA. Trimming cost V 6 bases and J 4 bases; bases outside gene matches: 6. This CDR3 has 13 residues. The CDR3 spells CSVMTGTNQPQHF. The CDR3 bases are TGCAGCGTCATGACAGGGACGAATCAGCCCCAGCATTTT. Together with reference TRBV29-1 and TRBJ1-5, the CDR3 gives the full variable domain: SAVISQKPSRDICQRGTSLTIQCQVDSQVTMMFWYRQQPGQSLTLIATANQGSEATYESGFVIDKFPISRPNLTFSTLTVSNMSPEDSSIYLCSVMTGTNQPQHFGDGTRLSIL.

The CDR3 coding sequence is TGTGCCAGCAGCTTCAGGACAGGGGTCCCCGGGGAGCTGTTTTTT. Protein product: CASSFRTGVPGELFF. V and J are TRBV5-4 and TRBJ2-2; 9 bases agree with TRBD1. Trimming removed 2 bases from V and 6 bases from J; junction bases left unmatched: 5. Germline loops: CDR1 SGHNT, CDR2 YYREEE (reference sequence). The CDR3 loop spans 15 amino acids.

The CDR3 sequence is CASSASGRASADTQYF. CDR3 bases: TGTGCCAGCAGCGCTAGCGGGAGGGCCTCGGCAGATACGCAGTATTTT. V is TRBV9 and J is TRBJ2-3; 12 nucleotides match TRBD2. V lost 3 bases to trimming and J lost 4 bases; unmatched junction nucleotides: 6. The CDR3 covers 16 residues. Germline CDR1 reads SGDLS; CDR2 reads YYNGEE.

The chain uses TRBV6-1 and TRBJ1-1; D is ambiguous. Trimming removed 7 bases from V and 6 bases from J, with 9 bases in between. CDR1 and CDR2 (germline): MNHNS, SASEGT. The CDR3 spans 11 residues. The CDR3 spells CASKRPPEAFF. CDR3 coding DNA: TGTGCCAGCAAGAGGCCGCCTGAAGCTTTCTTT.

The gene calls are TRBV18 and TRBJ2-7; TRBD2 is a possible D gene (6 bases). V dropped 1 base and J dropped 6 bases, with 19 bases sitting between them. The CDR3 runs to 16 residues. In germline, CDR1 is KGHSH, CDR2 LQKENI. CDR3 bases: TGTGCCAGCTCACCACTTTCTAGCGCCAGCGGCGGCGAGCAGTACTTC. This encodes CASSPLSSASGGEQYF.

This chain joins TRBV7-8 and TRBJ1-1, with D uncertain. The V and J ends lost 5 bases and 0 bases respectively, with 7 bases between them. Germline-derived CDR1 and CDR2 are SGHVS and FQNEAQ. This CDR3 is built from 13 residues. The CDR3 spells CASSLYVNTEAFF. CDR3 sequence (DNA): TGTGCCAGCAGCCTATACGTGAACACTGAAGCTTTCTTT.

The chain combines TRBV7-3 with TRBJ1-1, with no clear D. Germline V gene sequence: CDR1 SGHTA, CDR2 FQGTGA. Trimming pared 5 bases from V and 2 bases from J, leaving 12 bases between. The CDR3 has 14 amino acids. The CDR3 reads CASSPAGGNTEAFF. The CDR3 DNA reads as TGTGCCAGCAGCCCCGCCGGCGGTAACACTGAAGCTTTCTTT.

On this clone: The sample contains more than one DNA sequence encoding this CDR3. The V call is TRBV30, the J call TRBJ2-3; D gene ambiguous. The germline V and J ends were trimmed by 0 bases and 6 bases, with 4 bases remaining between them. Looked up from germline, CDR1 is GTSNPN and CDR2 is SVGIG (reference sequence). This CDR3 comprises 11 residues. CDR3 residues: CAWSVGDTQYF. DNA for the CDR3: TGTGCCTGGAGTGTCGGTGATACGCAGTATTTT.

This clone was detected once. The rearrangement links TRBV27 to TRBJ2-1, with TRBD1 identical over 7 bases. Trimming cost V 5 bases and J 8 bases; bases outside gene matches: 9. Germline V gene sequence: CDR1 MNHEY, CDR2 SMNVEV (reference sequence). CDR3 length: 14 residues. The CDR3 spells CASSPRQGLYEQFF. The DNA for the CDR3 is TGTGCCAGCAGTCCTCGACAGGGTTTGTATGAGCAGTTCTTC.

The chain recombines TRBV5-3 with TRBJ1-2; tentative D call: TRBD1 (5 bases). TRBV5-3 carries the ORF label, with uncertain function. V was trimmed by 0 bases and J by 1 base, leaving 13 bases between them. CDR3 length: 16 residues. CDR3 DNA: TGTGCCAGAAGCTTGGCCTTACCGGGACTTAACTATGGCTACACCTTC. Its translation: CARSLALPGLNYGYTF.

This clone came up once. The chain joins TRBV4-1 to TRBJ2-5; possible D gene TRBD2, 6 bases. Germline CDR1 MGHRA, CDR2 YSYEKL. There are 16 residues in the CDR3. Deletions cut 1 base from V and 4 bases from J, with 16 bases between. CDR3 amino acids: CASSQVIPGRRETQYF. The CDR3 coding sequence is TGCGCCAGCAGCCAAGTAATCCCCGGGAGAAGAGAGACCCAGTACTTC.